The source of this T cell receptor beta chain is a study of control samples from healthy donors and cancer patients. V was clipped by 5 bases and J by 4 bases, with 6 bases between them. The CDR3 contains 11 residues. Clones were read by immunoSEQ multiplex PCR, and TCRdb kept only the in-frame ones, dropping some. Altogether fewer than 25,000 clones are present, roughly 80% being singletons, with the ten largest covering more than 25%. The chain employs TRBV12-3 or TRBV12-4 and TRBJ2-7; D is perhaps TRBD1 (5 bases). The receptor comes from an elderly man with head and neck cancer. The source material was PBMCs. CDR3 residues: CASSQGYEQYF. CDR3 DNA sequence: TGTGCCAGCAGTCAGGGTTACGAGCAGTACTTC.